The 2 T cell receptor beta chains in this list originate from one sample, sequenced in a study of blood T cell repertoires in COVID-19. The repertoire was sequenced with immunoSEQ multiplex PCR; TCRdb's copy has only in-frame clones and lacks some. Here the sample spans more than 150,000 clones, about four fifths being singletons. Sequencing input: PBMCs or T cells enriched from blood (not recorded which). The origin of the receptors is a man aged 45-60 years who had recovered from COVID-19.

The CDR3 coding sequence is TGCGCCAGCAGTGAGTCGGGGGGGCTTACAGATACGCAGTATTTT. Residues: CASSESGGLTDTQYF. V is TRBV10-2 and J is TRBJ2-3, with TRBD2 as a possible D gene (7 bases). V gave up 0 bases and J gave up 3 bases, with 10 bases separating them. The CDR3 runs to 15 residues. Germline CDR1 and CDR2: WSHSY and SAAADI.

This rearrangement joins TRBV5-1 to TRBJ2-7; 7 bases line up with TRBD1. V shed 7 bases, J shed 3 bases, and the junction held 10 bases outside the gene matches. Germline V gene lookup returns CDR1 SGHRS and CDR2 YFSETQ. The CDR3 sequence is 14 residues long. The CDR3 loop reads CASQVTGQSYEQYF. DNA of the CDR3: TGCGCCAGCCAGGTGACGGGACAGAGCTACGAGCAGTACTTC.